This TCR beta chain was captured in a study of T cell responses to AZD1222 COVID-19 vaccine. Profiled with immunoSEQ multiplex PCR; TCRdb holds only in-frame clones, not every one. Of approximately 200,000 clones listed, 90% to 95% are singletons. General observations from the study: In a largely white British group with more females than males, clonal diversity was possibly underestimated.

Concerning this clone itself: What it binds is not known.

CDR3 length: 11 amino acids. Germline CDR1 and CDR2: SGHRS and YFSETQ. With 6 bases removed from V and 7 bases from J, the gap between germline ends came to 10 bases. Material: peripheral blood, obtained 28 days after the second AZD1222 dose. This clonotype was sampled from an adult who received the AZD1222 COVID-19 vaccine. This rearrangement joins TRBV5-1 to TRBJ2-5; a weak D match, TRBD2 (5 bases). DNA of the CDR3: TGCGCCAGCACAGCGGCGGGGACCCAGTACTTC. This sequence encodes CASTAAGTQYF.